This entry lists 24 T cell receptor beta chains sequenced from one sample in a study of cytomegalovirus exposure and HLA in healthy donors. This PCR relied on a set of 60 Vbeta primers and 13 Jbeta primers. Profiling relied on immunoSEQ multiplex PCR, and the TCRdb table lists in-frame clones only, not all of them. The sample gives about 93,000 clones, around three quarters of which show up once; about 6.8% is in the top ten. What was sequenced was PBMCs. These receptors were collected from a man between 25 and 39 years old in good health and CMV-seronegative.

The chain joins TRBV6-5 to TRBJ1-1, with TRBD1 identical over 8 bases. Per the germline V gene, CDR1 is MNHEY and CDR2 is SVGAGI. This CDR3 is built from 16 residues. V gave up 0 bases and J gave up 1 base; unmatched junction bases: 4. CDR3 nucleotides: TGTGCCAGCAGTTACTCCAGGGGGCATGAGAACACTGAAGCTTTCTTT. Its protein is CASSYSRGHENTEAFF.

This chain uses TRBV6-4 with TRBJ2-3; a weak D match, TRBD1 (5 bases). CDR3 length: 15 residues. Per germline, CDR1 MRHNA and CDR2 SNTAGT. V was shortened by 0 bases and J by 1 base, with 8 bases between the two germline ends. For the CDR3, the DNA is TGTGCCAGCAGTGACTCGGGGCTTGGCACAGATACGCAGTATTTT. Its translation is CASSDSGLGTDTQYF.

The CDR3 spells CASSLVAVSGANVLTF. The CDR3 DNA reads as TGTGCCAGCAGCTTGGTCGCGGTCTCTGGGGCCAACGTCCTGACTTTC. The chain recombines TRBV5-5 with TRBJ2-6; the D is unclear. Deletions cut 0 bases from V and 0 bases from J, with 7 bases between. Germline V gene data show CDR1 as SGHKS and CDR2 as YYEKEE (reference sequence). CDR3 length: 16 residues.

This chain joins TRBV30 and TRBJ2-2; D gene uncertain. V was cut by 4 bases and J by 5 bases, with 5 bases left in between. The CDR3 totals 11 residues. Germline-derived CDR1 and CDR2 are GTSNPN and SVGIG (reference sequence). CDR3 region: CAWTFTGELFF. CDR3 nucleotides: TGTGCCTGGACTTTTACCGGGGAGCTGTTTTTT. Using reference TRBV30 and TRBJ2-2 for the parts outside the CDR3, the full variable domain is SQTIHQWPATLVQPVGSPLSLECTVEGTSNPNLYWYRQAAGRGLQLLFYSVGIGQISSEVPQNLSASRPQDRQFILSSKKLLLSDSGFYLCAWTFTGELFFGEGSRLTVL.

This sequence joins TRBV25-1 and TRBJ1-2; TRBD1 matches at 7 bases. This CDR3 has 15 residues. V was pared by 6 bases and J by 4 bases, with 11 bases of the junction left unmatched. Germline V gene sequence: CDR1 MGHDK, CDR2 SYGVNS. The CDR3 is CASSPSGTAIYGYTF. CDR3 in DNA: TGTGCCAGCAGCCCCTCCGGGACAGCCATCTATGGCTACACCTTC.

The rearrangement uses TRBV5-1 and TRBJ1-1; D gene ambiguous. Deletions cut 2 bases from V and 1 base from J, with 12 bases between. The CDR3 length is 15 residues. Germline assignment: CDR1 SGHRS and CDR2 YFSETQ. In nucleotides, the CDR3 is TGCGCCAGCAGCTTCCTTGCGGGAACGAACACTGAAGCTTTCTTT. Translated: CASSFLAGTNTEAFF.

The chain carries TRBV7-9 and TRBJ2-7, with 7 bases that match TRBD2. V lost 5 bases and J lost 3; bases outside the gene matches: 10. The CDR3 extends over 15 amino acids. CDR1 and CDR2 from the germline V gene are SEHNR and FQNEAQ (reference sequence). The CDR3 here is CASSLQPSGDYEQYF. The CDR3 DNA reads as TGTGCCAGCAGCCTTCAACCTAGCGGAGACTACGAGCAGTACTTC.

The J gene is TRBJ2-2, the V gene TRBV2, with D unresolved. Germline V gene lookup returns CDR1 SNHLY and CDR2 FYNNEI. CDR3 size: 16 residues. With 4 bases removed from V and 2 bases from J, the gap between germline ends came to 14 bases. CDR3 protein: CASSGLFLQNTGELFF. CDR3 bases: TGTGCCAGCAGTGGACTCTTCTTACAAAACACCGGGGAGCTGTTTTTT.

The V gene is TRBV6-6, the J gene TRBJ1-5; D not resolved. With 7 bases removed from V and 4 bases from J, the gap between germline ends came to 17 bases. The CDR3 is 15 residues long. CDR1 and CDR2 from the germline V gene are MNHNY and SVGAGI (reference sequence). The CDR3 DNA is TGTGCCAGCAAGGGTTCGAGGGAACCTAATCAGCCCCAGCATTTT. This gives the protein CASKGSREPNQPQHF.

DNA for the CDR3: TGCAGTGCTACTCTGTTGGATACGCAGTATTTT. Translated: CSATLLDTQYF. The chain is built from TRBV20-1 and TRBJ2-3; D gene ambiguous. Germline-derived CDR1 and CDR2 are DFQATT and SNEGSKA (reference sequence). Trimming cost V 4 bases and J 6 bases, with 8 bases left between them. This CDR3 is built from 11 residues.

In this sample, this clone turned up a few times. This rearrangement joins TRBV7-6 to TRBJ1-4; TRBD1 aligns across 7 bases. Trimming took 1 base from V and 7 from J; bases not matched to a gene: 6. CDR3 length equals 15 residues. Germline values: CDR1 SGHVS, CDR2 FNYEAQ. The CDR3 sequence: CASSLEGAWVEKLFF. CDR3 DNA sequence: TGTGCCAGCAGCTTAGAGGGGGCGTGGGTTGAAAAACTGTTTTTT.

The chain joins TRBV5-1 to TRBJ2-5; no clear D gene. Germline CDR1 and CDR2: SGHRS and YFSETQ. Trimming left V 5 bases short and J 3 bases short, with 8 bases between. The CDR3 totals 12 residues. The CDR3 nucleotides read TGCGCCAGCAGGGATACAGAAGAGACCCAGTACTTC. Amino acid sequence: CASRDTEETQYF.

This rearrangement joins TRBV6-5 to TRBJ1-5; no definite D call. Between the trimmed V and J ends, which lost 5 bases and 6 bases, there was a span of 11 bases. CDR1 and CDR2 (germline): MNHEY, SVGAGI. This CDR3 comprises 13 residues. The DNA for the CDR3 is TGTGCCAGCAGTCTTCGGGAATTTCAGCCCCAGCATTTT. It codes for CASSLREFQPQHF.

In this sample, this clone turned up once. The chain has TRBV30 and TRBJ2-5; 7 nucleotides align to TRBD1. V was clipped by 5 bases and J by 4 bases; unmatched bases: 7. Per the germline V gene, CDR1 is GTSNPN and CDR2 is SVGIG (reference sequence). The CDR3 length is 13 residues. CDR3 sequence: CAWGPGGRETQYF. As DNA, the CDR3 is TGTGCCTGGGGCCCAGGGGGTCGAGAGACCCAGTACTTC.

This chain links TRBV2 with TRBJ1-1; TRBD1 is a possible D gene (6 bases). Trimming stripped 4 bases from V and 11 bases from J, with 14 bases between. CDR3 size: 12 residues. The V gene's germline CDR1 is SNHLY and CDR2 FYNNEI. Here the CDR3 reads CASSVGAGEAFF. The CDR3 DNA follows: TGTGCCAGCAGTGTTGGGGCAGGGGAGGCTTTCTTT.

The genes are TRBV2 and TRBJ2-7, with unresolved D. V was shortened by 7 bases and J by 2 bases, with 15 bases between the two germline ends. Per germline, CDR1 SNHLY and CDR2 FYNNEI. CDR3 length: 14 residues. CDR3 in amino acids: CASTSTVVAYEQYF. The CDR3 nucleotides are TGTGCCAGCACCTCTACGGTCGTCGCCTACGAGCAGTACTTC.

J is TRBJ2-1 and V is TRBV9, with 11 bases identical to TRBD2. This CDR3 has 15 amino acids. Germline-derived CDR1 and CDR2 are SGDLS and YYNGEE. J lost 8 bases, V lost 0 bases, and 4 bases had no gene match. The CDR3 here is CASSVVVAGGHEQFF. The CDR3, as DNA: TGTGCCAGCAGCGTAGTGGTAGCGGGAGGGCATGAGCAGTTCTTC. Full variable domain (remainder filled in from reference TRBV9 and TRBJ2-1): DSGVTQTPKHLITATGQRVTLRCSPRSGDLSVYWYQQSLDQGLQFLIQYYNGEERAKGNILERFSAQQFPDLHSELNLSSLELGDSALYFCASSVVVAGGHEQFFGPGTRLTVL.

CDR3 bases: TGTGCCAGCAGTTCCCCCCGGACAGCCCCGGGGACTGAAGCTTTCTTT. Translation gives CASSSPRTAPGTEAFF. This sequence joins TRBV6-5 and TRBJ1-1; a weak D match, TRBD1 (6 bases). This CDR3 contains 16 residues. CDR1 and CDR2 from the germline V gene are MNHEY and SVGAGI. V lost 4 bases to trimming and J lost 5 bases, with 20 bases between them.

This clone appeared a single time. The CDR3 sequence is CASSPGNRAGGLGNTIYF. The CDR3 DNA reads as TGTGCCAGCTCCCCTGGAAACCGGGCAGGGGGCCTTGGAAACACCATATATTTT. The chain recombines TRBV18 with TRBJ1-3; 8 bases line up with TRBD1. Germline CDR1 is KGHSH and CDR2 is LQKENI. V shed 6 bases, J shed 3 bases, and the junction held 16 bases outside the gene matches. This CDR3 contains 18 residues.

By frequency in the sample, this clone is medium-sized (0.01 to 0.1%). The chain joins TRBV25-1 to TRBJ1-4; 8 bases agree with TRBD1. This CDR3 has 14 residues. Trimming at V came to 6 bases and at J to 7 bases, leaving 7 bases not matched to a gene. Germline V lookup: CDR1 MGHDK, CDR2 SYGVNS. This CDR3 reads CASRNRGLIEKLFF. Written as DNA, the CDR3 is TGTGCCAGCAGAAACAGGGGGTTGATTGAAAAACTGTTTTTT.

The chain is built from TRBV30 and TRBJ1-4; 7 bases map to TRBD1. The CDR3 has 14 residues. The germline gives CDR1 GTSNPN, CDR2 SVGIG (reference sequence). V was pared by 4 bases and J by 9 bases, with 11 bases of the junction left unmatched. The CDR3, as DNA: TGTGCCTGGACCGGGACAGCCCTCGGGAAAAAACTGTTTTTT. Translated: CAWTGTALGKKLFF.

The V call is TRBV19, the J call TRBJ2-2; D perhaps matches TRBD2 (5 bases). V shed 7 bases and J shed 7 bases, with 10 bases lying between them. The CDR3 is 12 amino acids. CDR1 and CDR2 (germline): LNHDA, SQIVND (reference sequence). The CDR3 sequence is CASTARGGELFF. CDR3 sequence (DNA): TGTGCCAGTACCGCCCGGGGCGGGGAGCTGTTTTTT.

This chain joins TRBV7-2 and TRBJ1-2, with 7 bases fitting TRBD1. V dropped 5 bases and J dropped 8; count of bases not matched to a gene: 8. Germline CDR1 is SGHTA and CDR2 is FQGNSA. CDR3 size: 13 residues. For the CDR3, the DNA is TGTGCCAGCAGCCGTACAGGGGTTGGGGGCTACACCTTC. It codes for CASSRTGVGGYTF.

CDR3 in amino acids: CASSLKQGASLNEQFF. Here the CDR3 DNA reads TGTGCCAGCAGCTTGAAGCAGGGGGCGTCCCTCAATGAGCAGTTCTTC. This chain links TRBV5-4 with TRBJ2-1, with 8 bases that match TRBD1. The germline V gene encodes CDR1 SGHNT and CDR2 YYREEE (reference sequence). The CDR3 totals 16 residues. Trimming at V came to 1 base and at J to 6 bases, leaving 9 bases not matched to a gene.